This T cell receptor beta chain was sequenced for a study of blood T cell repertoires in COVID-19. Sequenced by immunoSEQ multiplex PCR; TCRdb stores in-frame clones only, minus some. The table has around 94,000 clones, about 86% seen once. The sequence came from a man older than 75 with acute or convalescent COVID-19. The material sequenced was peripheral blood.

The CDR3 spells CASQRGLDNEQFF. In DNA, the CDR3 is TGTGCCAGTCAAAGGGGATTGGACAATGAGCAGTTCTTC. This rearrangement joins TRBV19 to TRBJ2-1, with a possible D match to TRBD1 (5 bases). Germline lookup yields CDR1 LNHDA and CDR2 SQIVND (reference sequence). The V and J ends lost 8 bases and 5 bases respectively, with 13 bases between them. This CDR3 is 13 amino acids long.